A selection of T cell receptor beta chains follows, all from one sample in a study of blood T cells in healthy people across ages. TCRdb re-called the 5' RACE reads through MiXCR, storing one row per CDR3 protein. The sample carries around 2 million distinct CDR3 sequences, more than 35% recorded once. Material for sequencing was blood. All receptors derive from a human donor in good health. Each CDR3 is given with its conserved first and last residue. Each record gives: clone size, V gene, J gene, D gene, CDR3 DNA, CDR3 protein. D genes are given only for firm matches. Where a row states a size, it is once, few, many or the class of an expanded clone; other rows omit it.

size: few; V: TRBV7-2; J: TRBJ2-7; D: .; DNA: TGTGCCAGCAGCTTAAGGCCCCCCAACGAGCAGTACTTC; CDR3: CASSLRPPNEQYF
size: .; V: TRBV6-2/TRBV6-3; J: TRBJ1-2; D: .; DNA: TGTGCCAGCGGAGGCAGGAACCCTAACGATGGCTACACCTTC; CDR3: CASGGRNPNDGYTF
size: .; V: TRBV6-6; J: TRBJ2-5; D: .; DNA: TGTGCCAGCAGGCCGGGCGGGGATGGAGAGACCCAGTACTTC; CDR3: CASRPGGDGETQYF
size: .; V: TRBV3-1; J: TRBJ2-7; D: TRBD2; DNA: TGTGCCAGCAGCCCCGACTTTGCGGGGGGCTACGAGCAGTACTTC; CDR3: CASSPDFAGGYEQYF
size: .; V: TRBV7-2; J: TRBJ1-2; D: .; DNA: TGTGCCAGCAGCTTACGCGAGAGTTACACCTTC; CDR3: CASSLRESYTF
size: few; V: TRBV20-1; J: TRBJ1-5; D: .; DNA: TGCAGTGCTAGAGAGCCGGGACTGCAGCCCCAGCATTTT; CDR3: CSAREPGLQPQHF
size: few; V: TRBV20-1; J: TRBJ2-2; D: TRBD1; DNA: TGCAGCGCCCCGACAGGGGGTATCACCGGGGAGCTGTTTTTT; CDR3: CSAPTGGITGELFF
size: .; V: TRBV28; J: TRBJ2-7; D: TRBD1; DNA: TGTGCCAGCAGTTCGATCAGGGGGATCACGTACGAGCAGTACTTC; CDR3: CASSSIRGITYEQYF
size: few; V: TRBV29-1; J: TRBJ1-2; D: .; DNA: TGCAGCGCCAGTGGGGCAGCCAACCCCAACTATGGCTACACCTTC; CDR3: CSASGAANPNYGYTF
size: .; V: TRBV7-9; J: TRBJ2-1; D: TRBD2; DNA: TGTGCCAACAGCTTACCTAGCGGGGGACGTGGTGAGCAGTTCTTC; CDR3: CANSLPSGGRGEQFF
size: .; V: TRBV3-1; J: TRBJ2-3; D: .; DNA: TGTGCCAGCAGCCAAGATTTGGACATTAAATTTATGGATACGCAGTATTTT; CDR3: CASSQDLDIKFMDTQYF
size: .; V: TRBV7-9; J: TRBJ1-5; D: TRBD1; DNA: TGTGTCGGCAGCTTAGATGAGGGGGCGCCCCGTCAGCCCCAGCATTTT; CDR3: CVGSLDEGAPRQPQHF
size: few; V: TRBV20-1; J: TRBJ2-3; D: .; DNA: TGCAGTGCTACCCCCCGGGTTACGAGCACAGATACGCAGTATTTT; CDR3: CSATPRVTSTDTQYF
size: .; V: TRBV6-2/TRBV6-3; J: TRBJ2-3; D: .; DNA: TGTGCCAGCAGGGGGCAGGGGATTGATACGCAGTATTTT; CDR3: CASRGQGIDTQYF
size: .; V: TRBV12-3/TRBV12-4; J: TRBJ2-3; D: TRBD2; DNA: TGTGCCATCAGTCGGAGCGGGGGCACAGATGCGCAGTATTTT; CDR3: CAISRSGGTDAQYF
size: .; V: TRBV12-3/TRBV12-4; J: TRBJ2-1; D: TRBD1; DNA: TGTGCCAGCAGCTCTACAGGGGGTAGTGAGCAGTTCTTC; CDR3: CASSSTGGSEQFF
size: few; V: TRBV29-1; J: TRBJ2-7; D: .; DNA: TGCAGCGGGCAGACTAGTCGCGAGCTGTACTTC; CDR3: CSGQTSRELYF
size: .; V: TRBV9; J: TRBJ1-4; D: .; DNA: TGTGCCAGCAGCGCGGAAATTCATGCAACTAATGAAAAACTGTTTTTT; CDR3: CASSAEIHATNEKLFF
size: .; V: TRBV20-1; J: TRBJ2-7; D: TRBD2; DNA: TGCAGTGCTAGGCGGGGGGGGGTTACCTACGAGCAGTACTTC; CDR3: CSARRGGVTYEQYF
size: few; V: TRBV12-3/TRBV12-4; J: TRBJ1-2; D: .; DNA: TGTGCCAGCAGTTTTTCAGGGCCAAAAGGTGGCTACACCTTC; CDR3: CASSFSGPKGGYTF
size: .; V: TRBV12-5; J: TRBJ2-7; D: .; DNA: TGTGCTAGTGGTTTTAGTACAGAGAAAAGATTCAAAGACTACGAGCAGTACTTC; CDR3: CASGFSTEKRFKDYEQYF
size: few; V: TRBV9; J: TRBJ2-1; D: .; DNA: TGTGCCAGCAGCGTTCGTAGCAACTCCTACAATGAGCAGTTCTTC; CDR3: CASSVRSNSYNEQFF
size: .; V: TRBV29-1; J: TRBJ1-1; D: .; DNA: TGCAGCGTCTCCCAGGTCTTGATCCCTGAAGCTTTCTTT; CDR3: CSVSQVLIPEAFF
size: few; V: TRBV27; J: TRBJ2-7; D: .; DNA: TGTGCCAGCAGTTTTGGTGTGGCTAGCGACGAGCAGTACTTC; CDR3: CASSFGVASDEQYF
size: .; V: TRBV4-3; J: TRBJ1-2; D: .; DNA: TGCGCCAGCAGCCAAGATAGTCCAGCTAACTATGGCTACACCTTC; CDR3: CASSQDSPANYGYTF
size: few; V: TRBV29-1; J: TRBJ1-6; D: .; DNA: TGCAGCGTTGATGGCTGTTACGGGTCACCCCTCCACTTT; CDR3: CSVDGCYGSPLHF
size: .; V: TRBV20-1; J: TRBJ2-3; D: TRBD2; DNA: TGCAGTGCTTACGGACTAGAACCTGATACGCAGTATTTT; CDR3: CSAYGLEPDTQYF
size: once; V: TRBV12-3/TRBV12-4; J: TRBJ1-1; D: .; DNA: TGTGCCAGCAGTAGGGTTGGGCAGGGTGAAGCTTTCTTT; CDR3: CASSRVGQGEAFF
size: few; V: TRBV7-9; J: TRBJ2-5; D: .; DNA: TGTGCCAGCAGCTCAGAAGAAAGCCGGACTTCCCAGTACTTC; CDR3: CASSSEESRTSQYF
size: .; V: TRBV18; J: TRBJ2-5; D: TRBD1; DNA: TGTGCCAGCTCACCAGCTGGGACAGCGGAAGAGACCCAGTACTTC; CDR3: CASSPAGTAEETQYF
size: few; V: TRBV20-1; J: TRBJ2-1; D: .; DNA: TGCAGTGCTAAGGTGGGCAGGGGCGGCTTCAATGAGCAGTTCTTC; CDR3: CSAKVGRGGFNEQFF